These 3 T cell receptor gamma chains were sequenced from one sample in a study of gamma delta lymphoproliferative disorders and STAT genes. TCRdb called clones from the multiplex PCR reads again using CATT. The sample carries around 2,500 gamma-chain clones, roughly 18% recorded once. PBMCs from patients and controls supplied the genomic DNA for sequencing. The material sequenced was blood. The receptors derive from a human donor with gamma-delta T-cell large granular lymphocyte leukemia.

This clone came up a few times. The V and J genes are TRGV10 and TRGJ1 or TRGJ2. TCRdb does not report a J gene; here it was assigned by matching the DNA to germline references. TRGV10 falls under the ORF class, with uncertain function. V shed 8 bases, J shed 1 base, and the junction held 6 bases outside the gene matches. The CDR3 loop spans 13 amino acids. The CDR3 sequence is CAAWGINYYKKLF. The CDR3 nucleotides read TGTGCTGCGTGGGGCATAAATTATTATAAGAAACTCTTT.

This clone is labeled medium-sized (0.01 to 0.1%). The chain couples TRGV4 to TRGJP1. TCRdb does not report a J gene; here it was assigned by matching the DNA to germline references. CDR3 length equals 13 residues. Trimming took 7 bases from V and 6 from J; bases not matched to a gene: 8. Germline V gene sequence: CDR1 EGSTGY, CDR2 YDSYTSSV. CDR3 sequence: CATCNSSGWFKIF. The CDR3 DNA reads as TGTGCCACCTGTAATTCGTCTGGTTGGTTCAAGATATTT.

The rearrangement joins TRGV8 to TRGJ1 or TRGJ2. The J gene, absent from TCRdb, was called here by matching the DNA to germline. Germline V CDR1 and CDR2: VENAVY, YDSYNSRV. The CDR3 is 13 residues long. Germline trimming cut 6 bases from V and 4 bases from J; bases unmatched to any gene: 9. The CDR3 is CATWPTGYYKKLF. In nucleotides, the CDR3 is TGTGCCACCTGGCCCACGGGCTATTATAAGAAACTCTTT.